A selection of T cell receptor beta chains follows, all from one sample in a study of response to subunit inactivated influenza vaccine. Using its own MiXCR run on the RT-PCR reads, TCRdb lists one record per CDR3 protein. This table has around 600,000 distinct CDR3 sequences, about 11% appearing once. The same specimen was also included in a second study, on T cells expressing NK-cell markers.

Source: PBMCs from blood, taken on the day of vaccination. These receptors all stem from a man aged 45 to 65 who received an inactivated influenza vaccine. CDR3s include the opening cysteine and the closing phenylalanine or tryptophan. The D gene is left open where the match is weak. Size tells how often a clone was seen (once, few, many) or the class of an expanded clone, and some rows leave it out.

size	V	D	J	DNA	CDR3
few	TRBV5-1	TRBD2	TRBJ2-5	TGCGCCAGCAGCTCACAGGGACTAGCGGGAGTAGAGACCCAGTACTTC	CASSSQGLAGVETQYF
-	TRBV24-1	-	TRBJ1-5	TGTGCCACCAGTGATACAAGGGGGACAAATCAGCCCCAGCATTTT	CATSDTRGTNQPQHF
-	TRBV19	-	TRBJ1-5	TGTGCCAGTAGTATAGCGGGGCTCAGGAGCAATCAGCCCCAGCATTTT	CASSIAGLRSNQPQHF
few	TRBV20-1	-	TRBJ2-1	TGCAGTGCTCGAGAGGGTGGCCCAAACAATGAGCAGTTCTTC	CSAREGGPNNEQFF
-	TRBV9	-	TRBJ2-3	TGTGCCAGCAGCCCTAGTGGGGCGGGGATCACAGATACGCAGTATTTT	CASSPSGAGITDTQYF
few	TRBV6-2/TRBV6-3	-	TRBJ1-4	TGTGCCAGCAGTTACAGGTCACGGTCGACTAATGAAAAACTGTTTTTT	CASSYRSRSTNEKLFF
-	TRBV5-6	-	TRBJ2-3	TGTGCCAGCAGGTCCACAGACTCCCCAGATACGCAGTATTTT	CASRSTDSPDTQYF
-	TRBV5-5	-	TRBJ1-6	TGTGCCAGCAGCTTAAATCGGGACATCCCATGGTGCACTTTT	CASSLNRDIPWCTF
-	TRBV14	TRBD1	TRBJ2-1	TGTGCCAGCAGCAAAGAGATCGACAGGGGGCTATCTCTAAGCTCCTACAATGAGCAGTTCTTC	CASSKEIDRGLSLSSYNEQFF
-	TRBV9	-	TRBJ1-4	TGTGCCAGCAGCGCCGGGACGACTAATGAAAAACTGTTTTTT	CASSAGTTNEKLFF
-	TRBV4-3	-	TRBJ2-5	TGCGCCAGCGCGATGGCCGGAGGGCAAGAGACCCAGTACTTC	CASAMAGGQETQYF
-	TRBV6-2/TRBV6-3	-	TRBJ1-1	TGTGCCAGCAGTTATGTGTCAACTACTACTGAAGCTTTCTTT	CASSYVSTTTEAFF
-	TRBV7-9	-	TRBJ2-2	TGTGCCAGCAGCGCGGGACTTTATACCGGGGAGCTGTTTTTT	CASSAGLYTGELFF
-	TRBV7-6	TRBD2	TRBJ2-7	TGTGCCAGCAGCGTCCTGACTAGCGGGTCCCTAATCGTAGAGCAGTACTTC	CASSVLTSGSLIVEQYF
once	TRBV6-1	-	TRBJ2-7	TGTGCCAGCAAGAGGGGGGGCCCCTACGAGCAGTACTTC	CASKRGGPYEQYF
few	TRBV7-2	TRBD1	TRBJ2-7	TGTGCCAGCAGCTTTGACCGGGACAGTTCCTACGAGCAGTACTTC	CASSFDRDSSYEQYF
many	TRBV12-3/TRBV12-4	-	TRBJ2-1	TGTGCCAGCGGTACAGGGCGTGAGCAGTTCTTC	CASGTGREQFF
-	TRBV12-3/TRBV12-4	TRBD2	TRBJ2-2	TGTGCCAGCAGCTCCTCCTTGACTAGCGGGAGAAGCGGCGGGGAGCTGTTTTTT	CASSSSLTSGRSGGELFF
few	TRBV29-1	-	TRBJ2-5	TGCAGCGTTGAAATTTTATGGGGGCGGTACCAAGAGACCCAGTACTTC	CSVEILWGRYQETQYF